This T cell receptor beta chain was sequenced for a study of identical twins (dated by TCRdb to between 2015 and 2016). Regarding the complete study: TCR alpha and beta repertoires from monozygotic twins, unrelated adults of various ages and cord blood were deep-sequenced to test whether fetal clonotypes persist. To rule out contamination, replicate twin experiments were performed at different times with different library preparation protocols. Summary of the overall study and its limitations: Because the same donors could not be followed over many years, the conclusions depended on cross-sectional statistical analysis. Fewer insertions were carried by abundant cord blood beta clonotypes; a weaker similar trend was observed in young adult naive repertoires, while no such trend was observed in memory repertoires. A weaker excess of twin sharing was found in beta out-of-frame sequences because the signal-to-noise ratio was lowered by fewer shared sequences. Zero-insertion analyses could be partly confounded by invariant T cells such as MAIT and iNKT, although diverse VJ usage argued against such confounding for most clonotypes. In monozygotic twins, out-of-frame TCR alpha sharing was systematically underestimated by recombination models, although the models agreed with sharing between unrelated individuals. Compared with coincidental sharing between unrelated individuals, out-of-frame TCR alpha sequences shared between twins had an excess of sequences with low generation probability.

Library method: 5' RACE. The listed sequencing device is Illumina HiSeq 2000. Template switching added a universal primer binding site, and the final cDNA carried a unique molecular identifier that allowed TCR cDNA molecules to be counted accurately. Specific primers in the conserved constant-segment region were used to synthesize first-strand cDNA for TCR alpha and beta chains. To control for contamination, every cDNA library carried two barcodes: a SMART-Mk sample barcode plus Illumina barcodes. TruSeq adapter sequences and Illumina sample barcodes were added in two successive PCR steps. TCR alpha and beta cDNA libraries were sequenced on the Illumina HiSeq platform with custom primers. In the authors' own workflow: MiGEC processed the raw reads to extract unique molecular identifiers, while MiXCR was used to determine the CDR3 positions. Recombination models were inferred per individual with the repgenHMM and IGoR tools using an EM algorithm. Shared clonotype analysis was performed with the tcR package in R, normalizing sharing by the product of cloneset sizes. To study raw recombination free of thymic and clonal selection effects, out-of-frame nonproductive sequences were analyzed. TCRdb trimmed the raw reads at Q25, called clones with MiXCR and kept productive beta chains. Every entry covers one CDR3 protein and lists the most common genes and DNA from its rows. Clone size and V and J calls follow TCRdb, not the original study. This sample is represented by about 330,000 distinct CDR3 sequences; 9% to 15% of them were singletons. The ten biggest clones cover 7.2% of the sample.

The germline V gene provides CDR1 KGHDR and CDR2 SFDVKD. Its CDR3 holds 15 amino acids, cysteine through phenylalanine. Only CDR3 DNA remains: 45 bases, in frame from the first base. The trim is 3 bases for V and 2 bases for J, with a gap of 9 bases between the germline ends. Every donor in the study was a healthy Caucasian. The twin cohort comprised three pairs of female monozygotic twins, all aged roughly 18 to 30 years. Positive isolation kits from Invitrogen were used to isolate the CD4+ and CD8+ T cell populations. A remark on this clonotype: It has no known antigen specificity. No much larger clone is present one base from it, and per-base qualities are unavailable.

This sample was shared with a second study, whose subject was yellow fever vaccine responses in identical twins. Reported in the second study: The authors reported that the T cell response to vaccination in identical twins appeared partly convergent and partly personalized. Focusing on identical twins, the study followed the T cell clones that responded to the vaccine, and did so with precision.

The sequence derives from a woman aged 18-29 years in good health. The chain couples TRBV24-1 to TRBJ2-2; the D gene is perhaps TRBD1, on 6 matching bases. The material sequenced was CD8+ T cells sorted from blood. The nucleotides are TGTGCCACCAGTGATCGGGACACCAACACCGGGGAGCTGTTTTTT. It is translated as CATSDRDTNTGELFF.